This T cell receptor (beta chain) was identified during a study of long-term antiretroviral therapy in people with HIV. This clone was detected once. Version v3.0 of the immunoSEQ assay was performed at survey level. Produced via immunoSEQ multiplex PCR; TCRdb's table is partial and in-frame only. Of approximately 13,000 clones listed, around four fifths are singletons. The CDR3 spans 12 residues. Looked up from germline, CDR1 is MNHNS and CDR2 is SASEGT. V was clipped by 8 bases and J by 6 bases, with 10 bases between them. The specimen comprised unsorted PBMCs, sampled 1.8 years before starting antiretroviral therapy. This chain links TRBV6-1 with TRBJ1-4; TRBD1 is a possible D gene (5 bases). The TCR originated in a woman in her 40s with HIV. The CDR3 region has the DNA TGTGCCAGCGGGACTCTACATGAAAAACTGTTTTTT. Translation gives CASGTLHEKLFF.